Each of the 23 T cell receptor beta chains below was sequenced from the same sample in a study of glioma-infiltrating T cells after dendritic cell vaccination. The method was immunoSEQ multiplex PCR; TCRdb's version includes in-frame clones alone and lacks a portion of them. The sample has about 49,000 clones; 85% are singletons. The sample in question was blood, obtained before dendritic cell vaccination. These receptors were collected from a human donor with glioblastoma.

The rearrangement uses TRBV27 and TRBJ1-2, with 9 positions matching TRBD1. Trimming removed 2 bases from V and 2 bases from J; junction bases left unmatched: 3. Germline assignment: CDR1 MNHEY and CDR2 SMNVEV (reference sequence). The CDR3 consists of 15 residues. For the CDR3, the DNA is TGTGCCAGCAGTTTAGGGACAGGGTCCAACTATGGCTACACCTTC. Its protein is CASSLGTGSNYGYTF.

V and J are TRBV9 and TRBJ1-3; D perhaps matches TRBD1 (6 bases). V lost 5 bases and J 2 bases, leaving 8 bases between the germline ends. Per the germline V gene, CDR1 is SGDLS and CDR2 is YYNGEE. The CDR3 spans 13 residues. CDR3 region: CASRGAAGNTIYF. CDR3 DNA sequence: TGTGCCAGCAGGGGGGCGGCTGGAAACACCATATATTTT.

This chain links TRBV6-1 with TRBJ1-5; D gene ambiguous. CDR1 MNHNS and CDR2 SASEGT come from the germline V gene. The CDR3 sequence is 15 residues long. Trimming left V 0 bases short and J 4 bases short, with 10 bases between. The CDR3 DNA is TGTGCCAGCAGTGAAGCGCCAGGAAGGAATCAGCCCCAGCATTTT. Translating gives CASSEAPGRNQPQHF.

This clone is a singleton in its sample. The rearrangement links TRBV6-1 to TRBJ1-3, with D possibly TRBD1 on 5 matching bases. The CDR3 spans 14 residues. Germline CDR1 and CDR2: MNHNS and SASEGT. V lost 9 bases and J 3 bases, leaving 15 bases between the germline ends. CDR3 protein: CASRAGWVGNTIYF. CDR3 coding DNA: TGTGCCAGTAGGGCAGGGTGGGTTGGAAACACCATATATTTT.

On this clone: This same CDR3 is encoded by further DNA sequences in the sample. The CDR3 sequence is CASSLGQGSYEQYF. In DNA form, the CDR3 reads TGCGCCAGCAGCCTCGGACAGGGATCCTACGAGCAGTACTTC. The chain combines TRBV5-1 with TRBJ2-7; TRBD1 agrees at 8 bases. Germline trimming cut 4 bases from V and 1 base from J; bases unmatched to any gene: 4. The germline gives CDR1 SGHRS, CDR2 YFSETQ. The CDR3 length is 14 residues.

The chain employs TRBV27 and TRBJ2-7, with D perhaps matching TRBD1 (6 bases). V lost 6 bases and J 1 base, leaving 16 bases between the germline ends. This CDR3 contains 15 residues. The germline V gene has CDR1 MNHEY and CDR2 SMNVEV (reference sequence). The CDR3 nucleotides read TGTGCCAGCAGGAGTGCCGGGACACCATCCTACGAGCAGTACTTC. Its protein is CASRSAGTPSYEQYF.

The chain links TRBV2 to TRBJ2-3; D possibly corresponds to TRBD2 (6 bases). Trimming shortened V by 5 bases and J by 0 bases, and 9 bases separated the two germline ends. This CDR3 region has 14 residues. In germline, CDR1 is SNHLY, CDR2 FYNNEI. The CDR3 sequence is CASSWGDSTDTQYF. The CDR3 nucleotides read TGTGCCAGCAGTTGGGGGGACAGCACAGATACGCAGTATTTT. The full variable domain, in which reference TRBV2 and TRBJ2-3 provide the parts outside the CDR3, is EPEVTQTPSHQVTQMGQEVILRCVPISNHLYFYWYRQILGQKVEFLVSFYNNEISEKSEIFDDQFSVERPDGSNFTLKIRSTKLEDSAMYFCASSWGDSTDTQYFGPGTRLTVL.

The chain is built from TRBV14 and TRBJ2-7, with TRBD2 as a possible D gene (6 bases). Trimming left V 4 bases short and J 3 bases short, with 13 bases between. This CDR3 is 14 amino acids long. Germline-derived CDR1 and CDR2 are SGHDN and FVKESK. The DNA of the CDR3 is TGTGCCAGCAGCCGAATAGGGGAGGACTACGAGCAGTACTTC. Its translation: CASSRIGEDYEQYF.

The chain has TRBV11-3 and TRBJ2-7; no definite D call. Germline CDR1 is SGHNT and CDR2 is YENEEA. Trimming left V 5 bases short and J 4 bases short, with 9 bases between. This CDR3 is 12 amino acids long. CDR3 sequence (DNA): TGTGCCAGCAGCCAAGGAGTATACGAGCAGTACTTC. Its protein is CASSQGVYEQYF.

The gene calls are TRBV18 and TRBJ1-6; a possible D gene is TRBD1 (6 bases). The V gene lost 5 bases and the J gene lost 10 bases, with 21 bases spanning the gap. The CDR3 runs 16 residues. Germline CDR1 and CDR2: KGHSH and LQKENI. This CDR3 reads CASSANPGGAGSPLHF. The DNA of the CDR3 is TGTGCCAGCTCAGCGAATCCGGGGGGCGCCGGATCACCCCTCCACTTT.

Concerning this clone itself: Germline is not matched at one junction end, which may reflect a read error. The sample holds other DNA sequences that translate to the same CDR3. The genes are TRBV4-3 and TRBJ1-6, with 9 bases matching TRBD1. CDR1 LGHNA and CDR2 YSLEER come from the germline V gene. CDR3 length: 15 residues. The CDR3 region is CASSQDGTGNSPLHF. The CDR3 DNA sequence: TGCGCCAGCAGCCAAGACGGGACAGGGAATTCCCCCCTCCACTTT.

The V gene is TRBV7-6, the J gene TRBJ2-6; D is possibly TRBD1 (6 bases). This CDR3 has 15 amino acids. The V end was cut by 1 base, the J end by 3 bases, with 7 bases between. CDR1 is SGHVS and CDR2 is FNYEAQ in the germline V gene. The CDR3 is CASSLGGLGANVLTF. The CDR3 DNA sequence: TGTGCCAGCAGCTTAGGGGGGCTTGGGGCCAACGTCCTGACTTTC.

The genes are TRBV20-1 and TRBJ2-5; no reliable D call. Trimming took off 5 bases at V and 5 bases at J, with 9 bases between the two ends. CDR1 DFQATT and CDR2 SNEGSKA come from the germline V gene (reference sequence). There are 11 residues in the CDR3. The DNA of the CDR3 is TGCAGTGCTGAATCACAGGAGACCCAGTACTTC. Protein: CSAESQETQYF.

In its sample, this clone was seen a few times. This rearrangement joins TRBV11-2 to TRBJ2-4; TRBD1 aligns across 9 bases. Germline CDR1 reads SGHAT; CDR2 reads FQNNGV. With 0 bases clipped from V and 9 bases from J, the junction kept 0 bases outside the gene matches. The CDR3 sequence is 13 residues long. CDR3 nucleotide sequence: TGTGCCAGCAGCTTAGAGGGACAGGGCATTCAGTACTTC. Translating it yields CASSLEGQGIQYF.

The chain recombines TRBV28 with TRBJ1-1, with a possible D match to TRBD1 (6 bases). The CDR3 sequence is 14 residues long. With 5 bases removed from V and 0 bases from J, the gap between germline ends came to 10 bases. Germline CDR1 is MDHEN and CDR2 is SYDVKM. The CDR3 sequence is CASSPGALNTEAFF. The CDR3 bases are TGTGCCAGCAGTCCAGGGGCTTTGAACACTGAAGCTTTCTTT.

The chain recombines TRBV6-1 with TRBJ1-1, with TRBD1 as a possible D gene (6 bases). The V end was cut by 6 bases, the J end by 4 bases, with 18 bases between. Per germline, CDR1 MNHNS and CDR2 SASEGT. This CDR3 has 15 residues. CDR3 bases: TGTGCCAGCAGCCAGAGCTCGGGAGGGGGCACTGAAGCTTTCTTT. This gives the protein CASSQSSGGGTEAFF.

This clone was counted between two and nine times. The chain carries TRBV29-1 and TRBJ2-6, with D tentatively TRBD2 (5 bases). Germline V gene sequence: CDR1 SQVTM, CDR2 ANQGSEA. The CDR3 spans 12 residues. The germline V and J ends were trimmed by 8 bases and 3 bases, with 8 bases remaining between them. The CDR3 protein is CSFEGGANVLTF. The CDR3 DNA sequence: TGCAGCTTCGAGGGTGGGGCCAACGTCCTGACTTTC.

CDR3 nucleotide sequence: TGCGCCAGCAGCCAAGACGGGACAGGGTTCTACGGCTACACCTTC. Amino acids: CASSQDGTGFYGYTF. The chain is built from TRBV4-3 and TRBJ1-2; TRBD1 aligns across 9 bases. The CDR3 totals 15 residues. Unmatched junction bases numbered 7, after V lost 0 bases and J lost 8 bases. The V gene's germline CDR1 is LGHNA and CDR2 YSLEER.

The chain joins TRBV9 to TRBJ2-7, with D possibly being TRBD1 (6 bases). The V and J ends lost 3 bases and 6 bases respectively, with 19 bases between them. The germline CDR1 and CDR2 sequences are SGDLS and YYNGEE. The CDR3 covers 15 residues. The CDR3 sequence is CASSADRRPRGEQYF. CDR3 DNA sequence: TGTGCCAGCAGCGCCGACAGGCGCCCAAGGGGCGAGCAGTACTTC.

CDR3 sequence reads: CASSGGQGARGYTF. CDR3 nucleotides: TGTGCCAGCAGCGGAGGACAGGGGGCGCGGGGCTACACCTTC. The genes are TRBV7-2 and TRBJ1-2; TRBD1 agrees at 11 bases. The CDR3 totals 14 residues. Germline CDR1 and CDR2: SGHTA and FQGNSA. The V segment lost 5 bases and the J segment 8 bases; nucleotides outside the gene matches: 7.

The chain joins TRBV11-1 to TRBJ2-1; maybe TRBD2 (5 bases). Per the germline V gene, CDR1 is SGHAT and CDR2 is FQDESV (reference sequence). V lost 5 bases and J lost 5, with 22 bases in between. This CDR3 is built from 17 residues. The CDR3 region is CASSPPRGGPSHNEQFF. In nucleotides, the CDR3 is TGTGCCAGCAGCCCACCTAGAGGAGGTCCGTCCCACAATGAGCAGTTCTTC.

V usage is TRBV4-1 and J usage is TRBJ2-7; D gene ambiguous. CDR1 MGHRA and CDR2 YSYEKL come from the germline V gene. The V end was cut by 4 bases, the J end by 1 base, with 11 bases between. This CDR3 has 14 residues. CDR3: CASSPFPLSYEQYF. The CDR3 coding sequence is TGCGCCAGCAGCCCTTTCCCACTTTCCTACGAGCAGTACTTC.

This clone has only one observation. V usage is TRBV18 and J usage is TRBJ1-6; maybe TRBD1 (5 bases). The V gene lost 2 bases and the J gene lost 8 bases, with 10 bases spanning the gap. CDR3 length equals 14 residues. Germline loops: CDR1 KGHSH, CDR2 LQKENI. The CDR3 nucleotides are TGTGCCAGCTCACCAATCGGGGGAGATTCACCCCTCCACTTT. This sequence encodes CASSPIGGDSPLHF.